A single sample is the source of the 28 T cell receptor beta chains below, sequenced in a study of control samples from healthy donors and cancer patients. Profiling relied on immunoSEQ multiplex PCR, and the TCRdb table lists in-frame clones only, not all of them. The table shows 78,000 or so clones, with roughly 84% occurring only once. Sequencing was carried out using blood. All receptors derive from a woman in her fifties or sixties in good health.

V gene TRBV12-5 combines with J gene TRBJ2-2; D is unclear. Germline V gives CDR1 LGHNT, CDR2 FRNRAP. CDR3 length: 14 amino acids. Trimming took 6 bases from V and 0 from J, leaving 8 bases between them. Here the CDR3 DNA reads TGTGCTAGTGGGCGGTTTGCGAACACCGGGGAGCTGTTTTTT. Translated, it gives CASGRFANTGELFF.

The DNA for the CDR3 is TGTGCCAGCAGCATCCCTCAGGCCGGCAGATGGGGAAACACCATATATTTT. Residues: CASSIPQAGRWGNTIYF. The chain has TRBV11-2 and TRBJ1-3; D call uncertain. V was shortened by 5 bases and J by 4 bases, with 21 bases between the two germline ends. The CDR3 has 17 residues. Germline V gene lookup returns CDR1 SGHAT and CDR2 FQNNGV. Based on the CDR3 plus reference TRBV11-2 and TRBJ1-3, the full variable domain is EAGVAQSPRYKIIEKRQSVAFWCNPISGHATLYWYQQILGQGPKLLIQFQNNGVVDDSQLPKDRFSAERLKGVDSTLKIQPAKLEDSAVYLCASSIPQAGRWGNTIYFGEGSWLTVV.

This chain joins TRBV9 and TRBJ2-2; D is possibly TRBD1 (5 bases). There are 18 residues in the CDR3. Per germline, CDR1 SGDLS and CDR2 YYNGEE. Trimming pared 1 base from V and 0 bases from J, leaving 16 bases between. For the CDR3, the DNA is TGTGCCAGCAGCGTATTCCCCATATCAGGGACGAACACCGGGGAGCTGTTTTTT. This codes for CASSVFPISGTNTGELFF.

A word on this clone: The junction departs from germline at one end; a sequencing error may be responsible. The V call is TRBV19, the J call TRBJ2-7, with D unresolved. Germline V gene data show CDR1 as LNHDA and CDR2 as SQIVND (reference sequence). The CDR3 is 14 residues long. Here the CDR3 DNA reads TGTGCCAGTAGTATAGATCTTGAGGCAACCTCCCCGTTCTTC. It specifies CASSIDLEATSPFF. Full variable domain (missing parts from reference TRBV19 and TRBJ2-7): DGGITQSPKYLFRKEGQNVTLSCEQNLNHDAMYWYRQDPGQGLRLIYYSQIVNDFQKGDIAEGYSVSREKKESFPLTVTSAQKNPTAFYLCASSIDLEATSPFFGPGTRLTVT.

The chain is built from TRBV3-1 (or the pseudogene TRBV3-2) and TRBJ1-3, with D unclear. V lost 0 bases, J lost 12 bases, and 9 bases lay in between. Germline V gene lookup returns CDR1 LGHDT and CDR2 YNNKEL (reference sequence). This CDR3 contains 12 residues. CDR3 DNA sequence: TGTGCCAGCAGCCAAGAATATGGGGACATATATTTT. Its protein is CASSQEYGDIYF.

In its sample, this clone was seen once. The chain has TRBV19 and TRBJ1-1; D gene uncertain. V was pared by 7 bases and J by 2 bases, with 11 bases between. The CDR3 is 13 amino acids. The germline V gene has CDR1 LNHDA and CDR2 SQIVND (reference sequence). This CDR3 is CASNTHYNTEAFF. DNA for the CDR3: TGTGCCAGTAATACCCATTATAACACTGAAGCTTTCTTT.

J is TRBJ1-1 and V is TRBV29-1; 7 positions match TRBD1. The CDR3 sequence is 12 residues long. V gave up 2 bases and J gave up 4 bases; unmatched junction bases: 1. CDR1 is SQVTM and CDR2 is ANQGSEA in the germline V gene. The CDR3 bases are TGCAGCGTTGAAAGGGGGCCCACTGAAGCTTTCTTT. It encodes CSVERGPTEAFF.

The DNA of the CDR3 is TGTGCCAGCTCCTCGGGACAGGGGGTTATGGATACGCAGTATTTT. It specifies CASSSGQGVMDTQYF. This chain joins TRBV18 and TRBJ2-3, with 11 positions matching TRBD1. CDR1 and CDR2 (germline): KGHSH, LQKENI. V gave up 6 bases and J gave up 6 bases; unmatched junction bases: 8. The CDR3 has 15 residues.

The chain links TRBV6-5 to TRBJ2-3; TRBD1 might be the D (5 bases). In germline, CDR1 is MNHEY, CDR2 SVGAGI. This CDR3 has 13 amino acids. The V end was cut by 10 bases, the J end by 1 base, with 12 bases between. CDR3 nucleotide sequence: TGTGCCACTAAGAAGGGGCGCACAGATACGCAGTATTTT. Translating it yields CATKKGRTDTQYF.

This sequence joins TRBV12-3 or TRBV12-4 and TRBJ2-4; tentative D call: TRBD2 (6 bases). The CDR3 length is 13 residues. Trimming removed 5 bases from V and 7 bases from J, with 12 bases in between. CDR3 residues: CASSRRDLNIQYF. The DNA of the CDR3 is TGTGCCAGCAGTAGACGGGACTTGAACATTCAGTACTTC.

The chain carries TRBV19 and TRBJ1-1; D is possibly TRBD1 (6 bases). Germline V gene sequence: CDR1 LNHDA, CDR2 SQIVND (reference sequence). The germline V and J ends were trimmed by 5 bases and 0 bases, with 10 bases remaining between them. There are 14 residues in the CDR3. The CDR3 sequence is CASSSGTLNTEAFF. For the CDR3, the DNA is TGTGCCAGTAGTTCCGGGACATTGAACACTGAAGCTTTCTTT.

This clone was recorded only once. DNA of the CDR3: TGTGCCAGCAGACCAGGGCCTGAAAAACTGTTTTTT. The encoded protein is CASRPGPEKLFF. This chain links TRBV6-5 with TRBJ1-4; D perhaps matches TRBD1 (5 bases). The CDR3 contains 12 residues. V lost 6 bases and J 7 bases, leaving 9 bases between the germline ends. The germline gives CDR1 MNHEY, CDR2 SVGAGI.

The J gene is TRBJ1-6, the V gene TRBV6-5; D possibly corresponds to TRBD1 (5 bases). CDR1 MNHEY and CDR2 SVGAGI come from the germline V gene. CDR3 size: 15 residues. V was shortened by 4 bases and J by 4 bases, with 11 bases between the two germline ends. This CDR3 is CASSLGVDYNSPLHF. In DNA form, the CDR3 reads TGTGCCAGCAGTTTAGGGGTGGATTATAATTCACCCCTCCACTTT.

The V and J genes are TRBV7-9 and TRBJ1-1; 11 bases are shared with TRBD1. Germline CDR1 reads SEHNR; CDR2 reads FQNEAQ (reference sequence). Unmatched junction bases numbered 9, after V lost 5 bases and J lost 1 base. This CDR3 spans 17 amino acids. CDR3 region: CASSPGQGASKNTEAFF. In DNA form, the CDR3 reads TGTGCCAGCAGCCCCGGACAGGGGGCCTCTAAGAACACTGAAGCTTTCTTT. Complete variable domain (other parts from reference TRBV7-9 and TRBJ1-1): DTGVSQNPRHKITKRGQNVTFRCDPISEHNRLYWYRQTLGQGPEFLTYFQNEAQLEKSRLLSDRFSAERPKGSFSTLEIQRTEQGDSAMYLCASSPGQGASKNTEAFFGQGTRLTVV.

This clone appeared a single time. This sequence joins TRBV9 and TRBJ2-2, with D tentatively TRBD1 (5 bases). CDR1 and CDR2 (germline): SGDLS, YYNGEE. The CDR3 runs 16 residues. The V end lost 4 bases, the J end lost 0 bases, and 13 bases lay between the germline ends. CDR3 DNA: TGTGCCAGCAGCAAAAGGGGCAGCTCGAACACCGGGGAGCTGTTTTTT. Translating it yields CASSKRGSSNTGELFF.

This chain connects TRBV3-1 (or the pseudogene TRBV3-2) to TRBJ2-3, with D possibly being TRBD1 (5 bases). Germline lookup yields CDR1 LGHDT and CDR2 YNNKEL (reference sequence). CDR3 size: 16 residues. V lost 0 bases and J lost 0, with 10 bases in between. CDR3 amino acids: CASSQDTDRSTDTQYF. The CDR3 DNA follows: TGTGCCAGCAGCCAAGATACAGACAGAAGCACAGATACGCAGTATTTT.

The chain joins TRBV5-1 to TRBJ2-3; 7 nucleotides line up with TRBD2. V lost 0 bases, J lost 3 bases, and 4 bases stayed unmatched. CDR1 is SGHRS, CDR2 YFSETQ, per germline. The CDR3 spans 15 residues. The CDR3 DNA sequence: TGCGCCAGCAGCTTGGCGGGGGGTTCTACAGATACGCAGTATTTT. Its translation: CASSLAGGSTDTQYF.

This sequence joins TRBV20-1 and TRBJ2-3; a weak D match, TRBD2 (6 bases). The CDR3 has 14 amino acids. The ends were cut back, 3 bases at V and 2 bases at J, with 12 bases in the middle. Germline V CDR1 and CDR2: DFQATT, SNEGSKA (reference sequence). The CDR3 region has the DNA TGCAGTGCTAGTGGGTGGGGGGACACAGATACGCAGTATTTT. Protein product: CSASGWGDTDTQYF.

The V call is TRBV7-7, the J call TRBJ1-3, with unresolved D. V shed 4 bases and J shed 4 bases, with 20 bases lying between them. Germline values: CDR1 SSHAT, CDR2 FNYEAQ (reference sequence). The CDR3 totals 17 residues. The CDR3, as DNA: TGTGCCAGCAGCTCGAATGCCCCGCGGTTACGAGGAAACACCATATATTTT. The encoded protein is CASSSNAPRLRGNTIYF.

The V call is TRBV7-8, the J call TRBJ1-1; TRBD1 aligns across 10 bases. V dropped 8 bases and J dropped 0; count of bases not matched to a gene: 12. CDR1 SGHVS and CDR2 FQNEAQ come from the germline V gene. CDR3 length equals 17 residues. In DNA form, the CDR3 reads TGTGCCAGCGGTCTTTTGGGGACAGGGGCTATGAACACTGAAGCTTTCTTT. The encoded protein is CASGLLGTGAMNTEAFF.

This chain links TRBV3-1 (or the pseudogene TRBV3-2) with TRBJ1-3, with D uncertain. V lost 3 bases and J 0 bases, leaving 12 bases between the germline ends. This CDR3 has 16 amino acids. Per germline, CDR1 LGHDT and CDR2 YNNKEL (reference sequence). For the CDR3, the DNA is TGTGCCAGCAGCCACCTCGCCCTGAGCTCTGGAAACACCATATATTTT. Amino acids: CASSHLALSSGNTIYF.

This clone appeared a single time. The rearrangement joins TRBV2 to TRBJ1-5; D perhaps matches TRBD1 (6 bases). From germline, CDR1 is SNHLY and CDR2 FYNNEI. V lost 7 bases and J lost 5, with 18 bases in between. The CDR3 runs 15 residues. The CDR3 DNA follows: TGTGCCAGCACATTGGACAGCCAGGCGGATCAGCCCCAGCATTTT. Residues: CASTLDSQADQPQHF.

CDR3 amino acids: CASSLGGGLGGELFF. CDR3 sequence (DNA): TGTGCCAGCAGTCTTGGCGGGGGGCTAGGCGGGGAGCTGTTTTTT. The J gene is TRBJ2-2, the V gene TRBV3-1 (or the pseudogene TRBV3-2), with TRBD2 matching over 8 bases. The V gene's germline CDR1 is LGHDT and CDR2 YNNKEL (reference sequence). This CDR3 region has 15 residues. J was trimmed by 7 bases and V by 6 bases; bases with no gene match: 10.

This clone was found once. The CDR3 region is CASKRGGNTEAFF. Written as DNA, the CDR3 is TGTGCCAGTAAGCGGGGGGGGAACACTGAAGCTTTCTTT. The gene calls are TRBV19 and TRBJ1-1; D may be TRBD1 (5 bases). From germline, CDR1 is LNHDA and CDR2 SQIVND (reference sequence). V lost 7 bases to trimming and J lost 1 base, with 10 bases between them. The CDR3 is 13 amino acids.

The J gene is TRBJ2-1, the V gene TRBV2; 8 nucleotides line up with TRBD2. This CDR3 is built from 15 residues. The V gene's germline CDR1 is SNHLY and CDR2 FYNNEI. J was trimmed by 8 bases and V by 1 base; bases with no gene match: 7. The CDR3 bases are TGTGCCAGCAGTGAAGATCGGGGGGGCCTCCATGAGCAGTTCTTC. Translating gives CASSEDRGGLHEQFF.

V gene TRBV3-1 (or the pseudogene TRBV3-2) combines with J gene TRBJ2-7, with a possible D match to TRBD1 (5 bases). Germline CDR1 LGHDT, CDR2 YNNKEL (reference sequence). Trimming removed 4 bases at V and 5 bases at J, with 15 bases between. The CDR3 is made up of 14 amino acids. The CDR3 region is CASSPSMGLDEQYF. The DNA of the CDR3 is TGTGCCAGCAGCCCGTCAATGGGGCTGGACGAGCAGTACTTC.

The chain has TRBV2 and TRBJ1-6; 7 bases are shared with TRBD1. CDR3 length: 14 amino acids. Germline V lookup: CDR1 SNHLY, CDR2 FYNNEI. V dropped 6 bases and J dropped 9; count of bases not matched to a gene: 8. The CDR3 bases are TGTGCCAGCAGCCTGACAGGGCGGAGTTCACCCCTCCACTTT. Amino acids: CASSLTGRSSPLHF.

The rearrangement joins TRBV30 to TRBJ1-1; a possible D gene is TRBD1 (5 bases). This CDR3 is 15 amino acids long. The germline V and J ends were trimmed by 2 bases and 2 bases, with 15 bases remaining between them. Germline V gene sequence: CDR1 GTSNPN, CDR2 SVGIG (reference sequence). The chain's CDR3 is CAWSLPDRTNTEAFF. The CDR3 bases are TGTGCCTGGAGTCTTCCAGACAGAACCAACACTGAAGCTTTCTTT.